The rows below give T cell receptor beta chains drawn from one sample of a study of blood T cell repertoires in COVID-19. The table came from immunoSEQ multiplex PCR; TCRdb's copy has only in-frame clones and leaves some out. The table records about 160,000 clones, 89% of them present only once. The sequencing sample was made of peripheral blood. Receptors were obtained from a man aged 55 to 70 with acute or convalescent COVID-19. The conserved cysteine and the conserved F or W are not part of the CDR3 here. The order of the fields is D gene, V gene, CDR3 length, J gene, CDR3 protein. A D gene is named only where the DNA matches it firmly.

D gene: NA; V gene: TRBV5-4; CDR3 length: 13; J gene: TRBJ1-2; CDR3 protein: ASSLGGMELLGYT
D gene: TRBD1; V gene: TRBV3-1/TRBV3-2; CDR3 length: 14; J gene: TRBJ1-1; CDR3 protein: ASSQGTGGADTEAF
D gene: TRBD1; V gene: TRBV10-2; CDR3 length: 9; J gene: TRBJ1-1; CDR3 protein: ASGQGSEAF
D gene: NA; V gene: TRBV23-1; CDR3 length: 14; J gene: TRBJ2-6; CDR3 protein: ASSGGRNSGANVLT
D gene: NA; V gene: TRBV6-5; CDR3 length: 10; J gene: TRBJ1-2; CDR3 protein: ASTARDRSYT
D gene: TRBD1; V gene: TRBV19; CDR3 length: 13; J gene: TRBJ1-5; CDR3 protein: ASSSTGGTYQPQH
D gene: TRBD2; V gene: TRBV7-8; CDR3 length: 15; J gene: TRBJ2-3; CDR3 protein: ASSPHGTSGGTDTQY
D gene: NA; V gene: TRBV29-1; CDR3 length: 10; J gene: TRBJ1-2; CDR3 protein: SVIRGGYGYT
D gene: NA; V gene: TRBV25-1; CDR3 length: 10; J gene: TRBJ2-7; CDR3 protein: ASRKQGPEQY
D gene: TRBD1; V gene: TRBV5-1; CDR3 length: 12; J gene: TRBJ1-2; CDR3 protein: ASRPGTANYGYT
D gene: NA; V gene: TRBV2; CDR3 length: 13; J gene: TRBJ1-1; CDR3 protein: ASRGSLHMNTEAF
D gene: NA; V gene: TRBV10-3; CDR3 length: 10; J gene: TRBJ2-2; CDR3 protein: AISAYTGELF
D gene: NA; V gene: TRBV5-1; CDR3 length: 13; J gene: TRBJ1-4; CDR3 protein: ASSLGVRSGEKLF
D gene: NA; V gene: TRBV11-2; CDR3 length: 11; J gene: TRBJ1-1; CDR3 protein: ASSLPGATEAF
D gene: TRBD1; V gene: TRBV27; CDR3 length: 14; J gene: TRBJ1-1; CDR3 protein: ASSELSGGRGTEAF
D gene: NA; V gene: TRBV5-1; CDR3 length: 12; J gene: TRBJ1-6; CDR3 protein: ASSLSPGNSPLH
D gene: TRBD1; V gene: TRBV27; CDR3 length: 12; J gene: TRBJ1-1; CDR3 protein: ASSPTGANTEAF
D gene: TRBD1; V gene: TRBV5-1; CDR3 length: 12; J gene: TRBJ2-1; CDR3 protein: ATNRDRGDNEQF